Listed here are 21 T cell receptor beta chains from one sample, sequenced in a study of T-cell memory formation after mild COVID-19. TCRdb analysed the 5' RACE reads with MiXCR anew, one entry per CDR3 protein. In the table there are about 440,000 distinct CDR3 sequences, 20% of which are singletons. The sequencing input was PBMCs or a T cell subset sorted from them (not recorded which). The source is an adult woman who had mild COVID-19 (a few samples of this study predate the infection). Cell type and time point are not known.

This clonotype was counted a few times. The CDR3 protein is CASSDPISRGIGTQYF. CDR3 coding DNA: TGTGCCAGCAGTGACCCGATATCTAGAGGGATTGGGACCCAGTACTTC. This chain uses TRBV2 with TRBJ2-5, with D maybe TRBD2 (5 bases). With 3 bases removed from V and 7 bases from J, the gap between germline ends came to 21 bases. CDR3 length equals 16 residues. Germline V CDR1 and CDR2: SNHLY, FYNNEI. The full variable domain, with the rest looked up from reference TRBV2 and TRBJ2-5, is EPEVTQTPSHQVTQMGQEVILRCVPISNHLYFYWYRQILGQKVEFLVSFYNNEISEKSEIFDDQFSVERPDGSNFTLKIRSTKLEDSAMYFCASSDPISRGIGTQYFGPGTRLLVL.

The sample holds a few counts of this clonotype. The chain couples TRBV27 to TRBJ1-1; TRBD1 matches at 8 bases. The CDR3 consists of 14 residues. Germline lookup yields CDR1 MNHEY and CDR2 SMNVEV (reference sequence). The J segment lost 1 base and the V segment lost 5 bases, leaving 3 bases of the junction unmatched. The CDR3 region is CASSIQGGNTEAFF. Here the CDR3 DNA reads TGTGCCAGCAGTATACAGGGGGGGAACACTGAAGCTTTCTTT.

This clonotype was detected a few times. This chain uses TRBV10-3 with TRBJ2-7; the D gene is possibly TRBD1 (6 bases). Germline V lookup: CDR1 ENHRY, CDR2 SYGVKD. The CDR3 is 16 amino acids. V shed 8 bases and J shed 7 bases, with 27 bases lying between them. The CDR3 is CAIGPKQGQGSGEQYF. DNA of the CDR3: TGTGCCATCGGACCGAAGCAGGGGCAAGGTTCGGGGGAGCAGTACTTC.

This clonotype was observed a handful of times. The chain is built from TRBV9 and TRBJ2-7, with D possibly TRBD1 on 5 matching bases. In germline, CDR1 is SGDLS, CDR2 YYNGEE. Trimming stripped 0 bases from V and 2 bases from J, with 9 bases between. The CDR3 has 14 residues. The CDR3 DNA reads TGTGCCAGCAGCGTAGATACAGGAACCTACGAGCAGTACTTC. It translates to CASSVDTGTYEQYF.

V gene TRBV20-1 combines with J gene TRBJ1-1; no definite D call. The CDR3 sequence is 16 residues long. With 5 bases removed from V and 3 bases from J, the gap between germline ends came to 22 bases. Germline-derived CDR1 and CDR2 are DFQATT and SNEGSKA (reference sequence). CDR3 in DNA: TGCAGTGCTCATGGGGTTAAGACGGGCGGGGACACTGAAGCTTTCTTT. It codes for CSAHGVKTGGDTEAFF.

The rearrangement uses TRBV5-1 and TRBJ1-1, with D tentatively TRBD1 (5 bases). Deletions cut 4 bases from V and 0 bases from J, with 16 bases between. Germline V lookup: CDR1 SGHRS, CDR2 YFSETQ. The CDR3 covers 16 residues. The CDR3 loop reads CASSPDSIYLNTEAFF. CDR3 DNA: TGCGCCAGCAGCCCCGACAGCATATATTTGAACACTGAAGCTTTCTTT.

The CDR3 region is CAISLAGGHNEQFF. CDR3 nucleotides: TGTGCCATCAGCTTAGCGGGAGGGCATAATGAGCAGTTCTTC. The chain combines TRBV10-3 with TRBJ2-1, with TRBD2 matching 11 bases. Losses at the gene ends were 6 bases for V and 7 bases for J; bases not matched to a gene: 5. Germline CDR1 is ENHRY and CDR2 is SYGVKD. The CDR3 is 14 amino acids.

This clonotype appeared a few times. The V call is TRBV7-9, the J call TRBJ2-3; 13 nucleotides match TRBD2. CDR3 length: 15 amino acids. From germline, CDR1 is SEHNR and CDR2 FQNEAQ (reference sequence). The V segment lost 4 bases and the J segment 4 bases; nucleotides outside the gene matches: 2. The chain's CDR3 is CASSWTSGSADTQYF. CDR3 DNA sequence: TGTGCCAGCAGCTGGACTAGCGGGAGTGCAGATACGCAGTATTTT. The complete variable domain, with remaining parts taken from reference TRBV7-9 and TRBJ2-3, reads DTGVSQNPRHKITKRGQNVTFRCDPISEHNRLYWYRQTLGQGPEFLTYFQNEAQLEKSRLLSDRFSAERPKGSFSTLEIQRTEQGDSAMYLCASSWTSGSADTQYFGPGTRLTVL.

The CDR3 nucleotides are TGTGCCAGCAGTAATCTGGGCCTAAGGGACATTCAGTACTTC. Protein product: CASSNLGLRDIQYF. J is TRBJ2-4 and V is TRBV27; no reliable D call. The CDR3 covers 14 residues. Germline CDR1 reads MNHEY; CDR2 reads SMNVEV (reference sequence). Trimming stripped 5 bases from V and 8 bases from J, with 16 bases between.

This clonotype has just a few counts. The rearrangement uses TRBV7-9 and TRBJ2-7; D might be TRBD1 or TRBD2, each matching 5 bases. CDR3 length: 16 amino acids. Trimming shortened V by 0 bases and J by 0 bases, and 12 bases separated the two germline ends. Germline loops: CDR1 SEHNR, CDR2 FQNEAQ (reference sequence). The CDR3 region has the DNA TGTGCCAGCAGCTTAGCGGGGGATCTTAGCTCCTACGAGCAGTACTTC. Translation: CASSLAGDLSSYEQYF.

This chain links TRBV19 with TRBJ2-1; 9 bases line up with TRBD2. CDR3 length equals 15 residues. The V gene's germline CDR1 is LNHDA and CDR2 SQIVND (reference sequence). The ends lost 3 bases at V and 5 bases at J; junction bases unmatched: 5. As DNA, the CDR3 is TGTGCCAGTAGTATCACTAGCGGGCCGAACAATGAGCAGTTCTTC. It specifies CASSITSGPNNEQFF.

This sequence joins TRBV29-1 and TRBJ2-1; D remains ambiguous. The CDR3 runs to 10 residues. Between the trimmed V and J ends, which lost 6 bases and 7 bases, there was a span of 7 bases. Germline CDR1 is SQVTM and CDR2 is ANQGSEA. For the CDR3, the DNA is TGCAGCGTAGTTAAGAATGAGCAGTTCTTC. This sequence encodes CSVVKNEQFF.

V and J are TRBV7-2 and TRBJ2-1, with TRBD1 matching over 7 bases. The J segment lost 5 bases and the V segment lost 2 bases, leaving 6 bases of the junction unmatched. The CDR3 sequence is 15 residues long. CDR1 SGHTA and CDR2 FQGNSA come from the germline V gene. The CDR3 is CASSLMRQGHNEQFF. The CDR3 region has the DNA TGTGCCAGCAGCTTAATGAGACAGGGCCACAATGAGCAGTTCTTC. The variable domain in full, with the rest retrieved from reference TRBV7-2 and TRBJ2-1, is GAGVSQSPSNKVTEKGKDVELRCDPISGHTALYWYRQSLGQGLEFLIYFQGNSAPDKSGLPSDRFSAERTGGSVSTLTIQRTQQEDSAVYLCASSLMRQGHNEQFFGPGTRLTVL.

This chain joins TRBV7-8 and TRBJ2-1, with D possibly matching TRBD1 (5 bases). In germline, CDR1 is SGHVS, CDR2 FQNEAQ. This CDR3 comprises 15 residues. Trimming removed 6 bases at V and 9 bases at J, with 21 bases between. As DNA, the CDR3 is TGTGCCAGCAGTAAAGGGGCCCACCGGGTGGTTGAGCAGTTCTTC. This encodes CASSKGAHRVVEQFF. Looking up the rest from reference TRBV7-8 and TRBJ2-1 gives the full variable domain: GAGVSQSPRYKVAKRGQDVALRCDPISGHVSLFWYQQALGQGPEFLTYFQNEAQLDKSGLPSDRFFAERPEGSVSTLKIQRTQQEDSAVYLCASSKGAHRVVEQFFGPGTRLTVL.

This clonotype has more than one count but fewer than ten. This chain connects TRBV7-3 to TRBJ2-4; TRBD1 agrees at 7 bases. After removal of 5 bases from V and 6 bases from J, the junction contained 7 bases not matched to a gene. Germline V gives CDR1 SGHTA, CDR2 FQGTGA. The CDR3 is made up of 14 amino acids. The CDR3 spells CASSRNGQANIQYF. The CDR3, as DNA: TGTGCCAGCAGCCGAAACGGACAGGCAAACATTCAGTACTTC.

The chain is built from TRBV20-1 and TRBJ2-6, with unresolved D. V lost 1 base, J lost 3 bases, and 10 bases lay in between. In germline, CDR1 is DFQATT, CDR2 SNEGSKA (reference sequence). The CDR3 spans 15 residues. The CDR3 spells CSARVAARGANVLTF. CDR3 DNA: TGCAGTGCTAGAGTCGCGGCACGTGGGGCCAACGTCCTGACTTTC.

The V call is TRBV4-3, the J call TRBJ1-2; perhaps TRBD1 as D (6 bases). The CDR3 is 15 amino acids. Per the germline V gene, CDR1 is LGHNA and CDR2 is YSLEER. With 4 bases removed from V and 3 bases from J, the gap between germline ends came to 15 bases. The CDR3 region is CASSLYPRQDYGYTF. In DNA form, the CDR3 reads TGCGCCAGCAGCCTGTACCCCAGACAGGACTATGGCTACACCTTC.

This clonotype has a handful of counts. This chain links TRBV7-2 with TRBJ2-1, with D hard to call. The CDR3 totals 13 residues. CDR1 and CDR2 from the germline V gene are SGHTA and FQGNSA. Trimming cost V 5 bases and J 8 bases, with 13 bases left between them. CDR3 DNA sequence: TGTGCCAGCAGCGAAACAAGTGGACATGAGCAGTTCTTC. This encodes CASSETSGHEQFF.

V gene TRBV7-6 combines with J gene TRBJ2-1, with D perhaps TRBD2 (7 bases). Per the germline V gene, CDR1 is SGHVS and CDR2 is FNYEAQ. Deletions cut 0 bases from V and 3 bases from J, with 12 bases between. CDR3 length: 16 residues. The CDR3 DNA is TGTGCCAGCAGCTTAGCGGGCGGGGGCGGCTACAATGAGCAGTTCTTC. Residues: CASSLAGGGGYNEQFF.

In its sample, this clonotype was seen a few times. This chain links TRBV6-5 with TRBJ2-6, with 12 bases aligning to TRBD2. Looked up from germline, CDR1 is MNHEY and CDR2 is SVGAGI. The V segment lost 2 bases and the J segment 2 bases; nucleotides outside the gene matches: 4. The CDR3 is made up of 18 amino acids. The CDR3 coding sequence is TGTGCCAGCAGTTACCTAGCGGGAGGGTTAGCTGGGGCCAACGTCCTGACTTTC. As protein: CASSYLAGGLAGANVLTF.

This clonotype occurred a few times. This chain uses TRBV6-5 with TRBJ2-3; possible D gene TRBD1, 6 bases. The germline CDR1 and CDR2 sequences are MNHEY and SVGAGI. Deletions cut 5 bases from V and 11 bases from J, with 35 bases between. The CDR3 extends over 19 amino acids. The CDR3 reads CASSPRDTLPSPHRGGQYF. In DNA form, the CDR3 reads TGTGCCAGCAGTCCTCGGGACACCCTTCCTTCACCTCACCGGGGCGGGCAGTATTTT.